The next 23 T cell receptor beta chains were all read from a single sample in a study of T cell responses to AZD1222 COVID-19 vaccine. Sequencing was performed with immunoSEQ multiplex PCR; in TCRdb, only in-frame clones are kept and a portion is missing. Here the sample spans some 100,000 clones, roughly nine tenths being singletons. The sequences come from peripheral blood, collected on day 0 of AZD1222 vaccination. Source of these receptors: an adult in good health.

The chain carries TRBV10-3 and TRBJ1-2; 7 bases map to TRBD1. CDR1 ENHRY and CDR2 SYGVKD come from the germline V gene. The CDR3 is 14 residues long. V dropped 4 bases and J dropped 4; count of bases not matched to a gene: 6. The DNA for the CDR3 is TGTGCCATCAGTGTGGCAGGGGGAGGCTATGGCTACACCTTC. Translating gives CAISVAGGGYGYTF.

The chain joins TRBV10-3 to TRBJ1-1; no reliable D call. Trimming stripped 0 bases from V and 0 bases from J, with 8 bases between. Germline loops: CDR1 ENHRY, CDR2 SYGVKD. The CDR3 runs 15 residues. CDR3 nucleotide sequence: TGTGCCATCAGTGAGTCGATAGTCGTGAACACTGAAGCTTTCTTT. Translation gives CAISESIVVNTEAFF.

The CDR3 bases are TGTGCCAGCAGAAAACCGGGACAGGGATTGGGCTACACCTTC. Amino acid sequence: CASRKPGQGLGYTF. The V and J genes are TRBV6-5 and TRBJ1-2; 9 nucleotides align to TRBD1. Germline-derived CDR1 and CDR2 are MNHEY and SVGAGI. V lost 6 bases to trimming and J lost 8 bases; unmatched junction nucleotides: 10. CDR3 length equals 14 residues.

The chain uses TRBV6-2 or TRBV6-3 and TRBJ1-5; D call uncertain. The germline gives CDR1 MNHEY, CDR2 SVGEGT. This CDR3 comprises 15 residues. The V end lost 5 bases, the J end lost 7 bases, and 18 bases lay between the germline ends. CDR3 sequence (DNA): TGTGCCAGCAGTCCCGAGACGTTTGCGCGGCAGCCCCAGCATTTT. Translation gives CASSPETFARQPQHF.

The CDR3 loop reads CASSPPDRVGTEAFF. CDR3 coding DNA: TGTGCCAGCTCACCACCCGACAGGGTCGGAACTGAAGCTTTCTTT. This chain connects TRBV18 to TRBJ1-1; TRBD1 matches at 7 bases. The germline CDR1 and CDR2 sequences are KGHSH and LQKENI. The length of the CDR3 is 15 residues. The V segment lost 0 bases and the J segment 5 bases; nucleotides outside the gene matches: 6.

This chain uses TRBV12-3 or TRBV12-4 with TRBJ1-5; D call uncertain. This CDR3 contains 11 residues. Trimming removed 8 bases from V and 1 base from J, with 3 bases in between. CDR3 DNA sequence: TGTGCCAGCGGGAGCAATCAGCCCCAGCATTTT. Translation: CASGSNQPQHF.

This clone was counted only a few times. The chain joins TRBV6-1 to TRBJ2-3; D might be TRBD2 (6 bases). Looked up from germline, CDR1 is MNHNS and CDR2 is SASEGT. The CDR3 totals 16 residues. Trimming left V 2 bases short and J 4 bases short, with 16 bases between. Written as DNA, the CDR3 is TGTGCCAGCAGTGAATCTCCAGTGCGGGGCGCAGATACGCAGTATTTT. This sequence encodes CASSESPVRGADTQYF.

J is TRBJ1-5 and V is TRBV19, with D uncertain. CDR3 length: 15 amino acids. Germline V gene sequence: CDR1 LNHDA, CDR2 SQIVND (reference sequence). V was cut by 3 bases and J by 3 bases, with 12 bases left in between. CDR3 sequence: CASSIPPGNNQPQHF. In DNA, the CDR3 is TGTGCCAGTAGTATCCCCCCGGGTAACAATCAGCCCCAGCATTTT.

The rearrangement joins TRBV4-2 to TRBJ1-4, with D perhaps TRBD1 (6 bases). V lost 3 bases to trimming and J lost 7 bases, with 15 bases between them. Germline lookup yields CDR1 LGHNA and CDR2 YNFKEQ. The CDR3 extends over 15 amino acids. The CDR3 protein is CASSHWGGTFEKLFF. The CDR3 DNA follows: TGTGCCAGCAGCCATTGGGGAGGGACATTTGAAAAACTGTTTTTT.

This rearrangement joins TRBV30 to TRBJ1-6; D is unclear. The CDR3 loop spans 16 amino acids. CDR1 and CDR2 from the germline V gene are GTSNPN and SVGIG (reference sequence). V was pared by 2 bases and J by 0 bases, with 11 bases between. CDR3 sequence (DNA): TGTGCCTGGAGTACCGGAGGGATCTCCTATAATTCACCCCTCCACTTT. Protein product: CAWSTGGISYNSPLHF. Filled out from reference TRBV30 and TRBJ1-6, the complete variable domain reads SQTIHQWPATLVQPVGSPLSLECTVEGTSNPNLYWYRQAAGRGLQLLFYSVGIGQISSEVPQNLSASRPQDRQFILSSKKLLLSDSGFYLCAWSTGGISYNSPLHFGNGTRLTVT.

This chain connects TRBV19 to TRBJ2-7; D is perhaps TRBD1 (6 bases). Trimming shortened V by 4 bases and J by 3 bases, and 10 bases separated the two germline ends. From germline, CDR1 is LNHDA and CDR2 SQIVND (reference sequence). This CDR3 comprises 13 residues. CDR3 nucleotides: TGTGCCAGTAGTACCCTGGACAGCTACGAGCAGTACTTC. It is translated as CASSTLDSYEQYF.

This clone has more than one count but fewer than ten. The rearrangement uses TRBV10-3 and TRBJ1-3; possibly TRBD1 for D (5 bases). CDR1 ENHRY and CDR2 SYGVKD come from the germline V gene. Trimming stripped 6 bases from V and 0 bases from J, with 15 bases between. The CDR3 loop spans 16 amino acids. CDR3 bases: TGTGCCATCAGGCGGACGGGACCGACCTCTGGAAACACCATATATTTT. This sequence encodes CAIRRTGPTSGNTIYF.

This clone appeared a few times. The chain couples TRBV19 to TRBJ1-5; D is undetermined. The CDR3 spans 11 residues. With 5 bases removed from V and 3 bases from J, the gap between germline ends came to 2 bases. Germline V gene lookup returns CDR1 LNHDA and CDR2 SQIVND (reference sequence). CDR3 nucleotide sequence: TGTGCCAGTAGTTCCAATCAGCCCCAGCATTTT. Its protein product is CASSSNQPQHF.

The CDR3 DNA reads TGTGCCAGTTCCGGGACCGAGAACACTGAAGCTTTCTTT. This sequence encodes CASSGTENTEAFF. The genes are TRBV7-9 and TRBJ1-1, with D perhaps TRBD1 (5 bases). Germline V CDR1 and CDR2: SEHNR, FQNEAQ (reference sequence). V lost 9 bases, J lost 1 base, and 12 bases lay in between. This CDR3 region has 13 residues.

This chain uses TRBV19 with TRBJ2-5, with TRBD1 matching 9 bases. CDR1 and CDR2 from the germline V gene are LNHDA and SQIVND (reference sequence). CDR3 length: 15 residues. Germline trimming cut 4 bases from V and 2 bases from J; bases unmatched to any gene: 5. The CDR3 protein is CASSTATGGQETQYF. The CDR3 region has the DNA TGTGCCAGTAGTACGGCGACAGGGGGGCAAGAGACCCAGTACTTC.

The chain couples TRBV25-1 to TRBJ1-5; D not resolved. V was shortened by 3 bases and J by 4 bases, with 13 bases between the two germline ends. CDR1 MGHDK and CDR2 SYGVNS come from the germline V gene. This CDR3 has 15 amino acids. CDR3 in DNA: TGTGCCAGCAGTGACCCAACGGTTGGAAATCAGCCCCAGCATTTT. Its protein product is CASSDPTVGNQPQHF.

The chain joins TRBV2 to TRBJ1-2; the match to TRBD1 covers 9 bases. CDR3 size: 15 residues. Germline V gene sequence: CDR1 SNHLY, CDR2 FYNNEI. Trimming cost V 2 bases and J 7 bases; bases outside gene matches: 8. CDR3 protein: CASSETIQGAVGYTF. The DNA of the CDR3 is TGTGCCAGCAGTGAAACGATACAGGGGGCGGTTGGCTACACCTTC.

V gene TRBV21-1 combines with J gene TRBJ1-3; the table calls TRBD1, which could not be checked here. TRBV21-1 is listed as a pseudogene. The length of the CDR3 is 19 residues. The CDR3 DNA reads as TGTGCCAGCAGCAAGGGGGTGACAGGGCGCGGTTATACTGGAAACACCATATATTTT. This codes for CASSKGVTGRGYTGNTIYF.

The rearrangement uses TRBV10-3 and TRBJ1-2; TRBD1 agrees at 7 bases. CDR3 length equals 16 residues. The V gene end was trimmed by 4 bases and the J gene end by 0 bases; junction bases not matched to a gene: 8. Per the germline V gene, CDR1 is ENHRY and CDR2 is SYGVKD. CDR3 loop: CAISGDREVSNYGYTF. As DNA, the CDR3 is TGTGCCATCAGTGGAGACAGGGAAGTCTCTAACTATGGCTACACCTTC.

The chain is built from TRBV11-1 and TRBJ2-7, with 10 bases that match TRBD1. The CDR3 spans 16 residues. Trimming cost V 5 bases and J 2 bases; bases outside gene matches: 9. Germline lookup yields CDR1 SGHAT and CDR2 FQDESV (reference sequence). The chain's CDR3 is CASSRPGQGVAYEQYF. CDR3 coding DNA: TGTGCCAGCAGCCGACCCGGACAGGGGGTGGCCTACGAGCAGTACTTC.

This clone was picked up a small number of times. The V gene is TRBV6-5, the J gene TRBJ1-1; no definite D call. V was pared by 4 bases and J by 0 bases, with 12 bases between. The germline gives CDR1 MNHEY, CDR2 SVGAGI. This CDR3 has 15 amino acids. For the CDR3, the DNA is TGTGCCAGCAGTTCCCCCAGCTTACTGAACACTGAAGCTTTCTTT. The encoded protein is CASSSPSLLNTEAFF.

This clone occurred once. V and J are TRBV4-1 and TRBJ2-5; 9 bases agree with TRBD1. The CDR3 length is 21 residues. Trimming at V came to 2 bases and at J to 5 bases, leaving 24 bases not matched to a gene. Per germline, CDR1 MGHRA and CDR2 YSYEKL. The CDR3 region has the DNA TGCGCCAGCAGCCAACCTACCGGACAGGGGCATCAAGCGGGGCGTAGGGAGACCCAGTACTTC. As protein: CASSQPTGQGHQAGRRETQYF.

The gene calls are TRBV6-5 and TRBJ2-7, with TRBD2 matching over 7 bases. Germline CDR1 MNHEY, CDR2 SVGAGI. The CDR3 spans 15 residues. V gave up 6 bases and J gave up 0 bases; unmatched junction bases: 8. The CDR3 nucleotides are TGTGCCAGCAGACGATCTAGCGGCCTCTCCTACGAGCAGTACTTC. Translating gives CASRRSSGLSYEQYF.